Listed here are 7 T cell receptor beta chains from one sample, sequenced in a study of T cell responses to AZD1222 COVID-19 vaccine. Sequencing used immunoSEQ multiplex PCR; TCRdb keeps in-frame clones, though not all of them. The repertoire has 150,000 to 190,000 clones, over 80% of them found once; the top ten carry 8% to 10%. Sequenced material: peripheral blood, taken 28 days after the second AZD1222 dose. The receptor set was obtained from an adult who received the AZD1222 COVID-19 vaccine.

This chain's CDR3 is CASSVGDSRSPLHF. CDR3 bases: TGTGCCAGCAGCGTAGGGGACAGTAGATCACCCCTCCACTTT. The chain combines TRBV9 with TRBJ1-6; 7 bases fit TRBD1. Germline V CDR1 and CDR2: SGDLS, YYNGEE. The CDR3 sequence is 14 residues long. The V segment lost 0 bases and the J segment 10 bases; nucleotides outside the gene matches: 4.

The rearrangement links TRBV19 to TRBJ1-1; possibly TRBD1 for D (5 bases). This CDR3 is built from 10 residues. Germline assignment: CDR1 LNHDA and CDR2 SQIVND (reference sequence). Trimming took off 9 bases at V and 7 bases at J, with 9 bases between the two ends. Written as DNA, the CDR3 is TGTGCCAGCGGGGGAATTGAAGCTTTCTTT. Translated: CASGGIEAFF. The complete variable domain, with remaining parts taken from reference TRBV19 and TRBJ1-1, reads DGGITQSPKYLFRKEGQNVTLSCEQNLNHDAMYWYRQDPGQGLRLIYYSQIVNDFQKGDIAEGYSVSREKKESFPLTVTSAQKNPTAFYLCASGGIEAFFGQGTRLTVV.

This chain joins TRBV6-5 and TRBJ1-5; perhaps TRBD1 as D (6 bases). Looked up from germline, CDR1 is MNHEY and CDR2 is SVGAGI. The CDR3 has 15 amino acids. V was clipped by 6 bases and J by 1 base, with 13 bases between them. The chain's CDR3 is CASRYGGLSNQPQHF. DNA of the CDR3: TGTGCCAGCAGGTATGGGGGGCTAAGCAATCAGCCCCAGCATTTT.

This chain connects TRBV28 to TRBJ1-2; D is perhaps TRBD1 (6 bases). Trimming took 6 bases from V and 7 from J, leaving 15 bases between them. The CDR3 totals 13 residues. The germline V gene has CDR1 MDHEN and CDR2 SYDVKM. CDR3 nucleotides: TGTGCCAGCAGCCAAGGGGGGCCGGGTGGCTACACCTTC. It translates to CASSQGGPGGYTF.

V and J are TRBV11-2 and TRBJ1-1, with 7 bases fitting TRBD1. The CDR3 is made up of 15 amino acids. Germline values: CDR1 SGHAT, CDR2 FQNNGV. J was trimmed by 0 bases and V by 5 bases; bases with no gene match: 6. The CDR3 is CASSLQTGLNTEAFF. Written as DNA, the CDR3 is TGTGCCAGCAGCCTTCAGACAGGGTTGAACACTGAAGCTTTCTTT.

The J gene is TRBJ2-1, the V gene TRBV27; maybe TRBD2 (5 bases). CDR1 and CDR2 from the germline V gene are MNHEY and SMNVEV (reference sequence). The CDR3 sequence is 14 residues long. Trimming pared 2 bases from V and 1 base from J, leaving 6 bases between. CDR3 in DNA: TGTGCCAGCAGTTTAGGGGAGTCCTACAATGAGCAGTTCTTC. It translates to CASSLGESYNEQFF.

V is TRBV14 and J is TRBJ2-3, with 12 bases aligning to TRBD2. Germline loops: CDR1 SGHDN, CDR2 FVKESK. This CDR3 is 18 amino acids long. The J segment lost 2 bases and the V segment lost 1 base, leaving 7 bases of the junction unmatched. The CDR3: CASSQGTSGRMSTDTQYF. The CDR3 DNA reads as TGTGCCAGCAGCCAAGGAACTAGCGGGAGGATGTCCACAGATACGCAGTATTTT.